This is a list of T cell receptor beta chains from one sample in a study of technical replicates of blood from several donors. Clones were read by immunoSEQ multiplex PCR, and TCRdb kept only the in-frame ones, dropping some. This table holds approximately 84,000 clones, 98% found once. Sample: T cells isolated from PBMCs. The receptor source for this set is a human donor in good health. Both conserved end residues are part of each CDR3. The D gene is left open where the match is weak. The size of a clone is reported for some rows only, either as once, few or many, or as a class for expanded clones.

len,d_gene,abundance,j_gene,v_gene,CDR3nt,CDR3aa
15,NA,NA,TRBJ2-1,TRBV6-1,TGTGCCAGCAGGGCACAGGGAGTAAACTACAATGAGCAGTTCTTC,CASRAQGVNYNEQFF
14,NA,NA,TRBJ2-1,TRBV28,TGTGCCAGCAGTTTACCTAGGTTCTACAATGAGCAGTTCTTC,CASSLPRFYNEQFF
13,NA,NA,TRBJ2-3,TRBV29-1,TGCAGCGTTGTGACTAGGCTCACAGATACGCAGTATTTT,CSVVTRLTDTQYF
15,NA,NA,TRBJ1-5,TRBV7-8,TGTGCCAGCAGCTTAGATTCGACATTGAATCAGCCCCAGCATTTT,CASSLDSTLNQPQHF
17,NA,NA,TRBJ2-6,TRBV21-1,TGTGCCAGCAGCCGCGGGGCAACCTTCTCTGGGGCCAACGTCCTGACTTTC,CASSRGATFSGANVLTF
14,NA,NA,TRBJ2-4,TRBV19,TGTGCCAAGTGGGGCAGGCTAGCCAAAAACATTCAGTACTTC,CAKWGRLAKNIQYF
13,NA,NA,TRBJ2-7,TRBV28,TGTGCCAGCAGTTTCAATGCCTACTACGAGCAGTACTTC,CASSFNAYYEQYF
17,NA,NA,TRBJ2-7,TRBV1,TGCACCAGCAGCCAAGATACCGAGACTAGGCCACCTGACGAGCAGTACTTC,CTSSQDTETRPPDEQYF
14,TRBD1,NA,TRBJ1-2,TRBV27,TGTGCCAGCAGTTCTCAGGACAGGACCTATGGCTACACCTTC,CASSSQDRTYGYTF
14,NA,NA,TRBJ1-1,TRBV28,TGTGCCAGCAGTTCAGGGCTTGGGAACACTGAAGCTTTCTTT,CASSSGLGNTEAFF
17,TRBD2,NA,TRBJ2-1,TRBV7-9,TGTGCCAGCAGCTTAGGGTCGACTAGCGGCTCCTACAATGAGCAGTTCTTC,CASSLGSTSGSYNEQFF
14,NA,NA,TRBJ2-3,TRBV28,TGTGCCAGCAGTCCAACAGGGTTAGAGGATACGCAGTATTTT,CASSPTGLEDTQYF
14,NA,NA,TRBJ2-7,TRBV4-1,TGCGCCAGCAGCCAGACCCTGGGCGTCTACGAGCAGTACTTC,CASSQTLGVYEQYF
15,TRBD2,NA,TRBJ2-2,TRBV5-1,TGCGCCAGCAAGGCGGGAGTCCCGAACACCGGGGAGCTGTTTTTT,CASKAGVPNTGELFF
13,TRBD2,NA,TRBJ2-2,TRBV7-9,TGTGCCAGCAGCCTTCTAGCGGGCGGGGAGCTGTTTTTT,CASSLLAGGELFF
13,NA,NA,TRBJ1-5,TRBV5-1,TGCGCCAGCAGCTTGCAAGGGGATCAGCCCCAGCATTTT,CASSLQGDQPQHF
11,TRBD2,once,TRBJ2-1,TRBV2,TGTGCCAGCAGGCAACTAGCGGGGCAGTTCTTC,CASRQLAGQFF
14,NA,NA,TRBJ1-5,TRBV6-5,TGTGCCAGTCGTAGAGGGATAAGCAATCAGCCCCAGCATTTT,CASRRGISNQPQHF
13,NA,NA,TRBJ2-7,TRBV4-1,TGCGCCAGCAGCCAAGATCCGTACTACGAGCAGTACTTC,CASSQDPYYEQYF
15,NA,once,TRBJ1-1,TRBV2,TGTGCCAGCAGTGAAGGACTGCTCCTGAACACTGAAGCTTTCTTT,CASSEGLLLNTEAFF
16,TRBD2,NA,TRBJ2-7,TRBV19,TGTGCCAGTAGTTCGCTACATAGCGGGGGGGCCTACGAGCAGTACTTC,CASSSLHSGGAYEQYF
16,TRBD2,NA,TRBJ2-5,TRBV28,TGTGCCAGCAGTTTAGTTGCGGGGGGGAGTGAAGGGACCCAGTACTTC,CASSLVAGGSEGTQYF
18,NA,NA,TRBJ2-3,TRBV4-2,TGTGCCAGCAGCCAAGACCAGGGAGGGGGGGACAGCACAGATACGCAGTATTTT,CASSQDQGGGDSTDTQYF
13,TRBD2,NA,TRBJ2-5,TRBV5-4,TGTGCCAGCAGCGGGACTAGTGATGAGACCCAGTACTTC,CASSGTSDETQYF
16,TRBD2,NA,TRBJ2-1,TRBV25-1,TGTGCCAGCAGTTCATGGACTAGCGGGTCGGTCGATGAGCAGTTCTTC,CASSSWTSGSVDEQFF
16,TRBD1,NA,TRBJ1-2,TRBV2,TGTGCCAGCAGGGAGGGGACAGGGGATTATGTTTCGGGCTACACCTTC,CASREGTGDYVSGYTF
12,NA,NA,TRBJ1-2,TRBV28,TGTGCCAGCAGTTCCACTAACTATGGCTACACCTTC,CASSSTNYGYTF
12,TRBD1,NA,TRBJ2-2,TRBV27,TGTGCCAGCATCACAGGGGCCGGGGAGCTGTTTTTT,CASITGAGELFF
13,NA,NA,TRBJ1-2,TRBV6-5,TGTGCCAGCAGTTCTGGTGGGGGCACCGGCTACACCTTC,CASSSGGGTGYTF
13,NA,NA,TRBJ2-1,TRBV18,TGTGCCAGCATCACTCAGGGGTCAAATGAGCAGTTCTTC,CASITQGSNEQFF
13,NA,NA,TRBJ2-1,TRBV6-5,TGTGCCAGCATTGCATTGGGAGGCGATGAGCAGTTCTTC,CASIALGGDEQFF
18,TRBD1,NA,TRBJ2-2,TRBV27,TGTGCCAGCAGTATTACAGGGGGCGTTTATTTAACCACCGGGGAGCTGTTTTTT,CASSITGGVYLTTGELFF
17,NA,NA,TRBJ2-1,TRBV7-9,TGTGCCAGCAGCTTTGGCATGGAGGGCCGTATCAACAATGAGCAGTTCTTC,CASSFGMEGRINNEQFF
12,NA,once,TRBJ2-7,TRBV28,TGTGCCAGCAGCACCGACAGCTACGAGCAGTACTTC,CASSTDSYEQYF
17,NA,NA,TRBJ2-7,TRBV4-1,TGCGCCAGCAGCCAAGATACGGACAGCGGACGCTCCTACGAGCAGTACTTC,CASSQDTDSGRSYEQYF
13,NA,once,TRBJ1-4,TRBV27,TGTGCCAGCAGTAGACAGATAAATGAAAAACTGTTTTTT,CASSRQINEKLFF
11,NA,NA,TRBJ2-7,TRBV25-1,TGTGCCAGCCACTCAGGCTACGAGCAGTACTTC,CASHSGYEQYF
15,NA,NA,TRBJ1-1,TRBV6-4,TGTGCCAGCAGTGAGATGGGGGGTTTTAACACTGAAGCTTTCTTT,CASSEMGGFNTEAFF
14,NA,NA,TRBJ2-5,TRBV5-1,TGCGCCAGCAGCTTGATGGGCGGGGAAGAGACCCAGTACTTC,CASSLMGGEETQYF
15,NA,NA,TRBJ1-1,TRBV11-3,TGTGCCAGCAGCTTAGAAATACGGTATAACACTGAAGCTTTCTTT,CASSLEIRYNTEAFF
14,NA,NA,TRBJ1-1,TRBV7-9,TGTGCCAGCAGCTTAGGGGGAGGACGACTGGAAGCTTTCTTT,CASSLGGGRLEAFF
17,NA,NA,TRBJ1-5,TRBV4-1,TGCGCCAGCAGCCAAAGGACACCGGACGGAAACAATCAGCCCCAGCATTTT,CASSQRTPDGNNQPQHF
15,NA,NA,TRBJ1-4,TRBV7-9,TGTGCCAGCAGCTCCGGACTCTCAACTAATGAAAAACTGTTTTTT,CASSSGLSTNEKLFF
16,TRBD2,NA,TRBJ2-3,TRBV2,TGTGCCAGCAGCGACCGACTAGCCTTTGGCACAGATACGCAGTATTTT,CASSDRLAFGTDTQYF
15,NA,once,TRBJ2-1,TRBV27,TGTGCCAGCAGCCGGGACACTCTCTCCTACAATGAGCAGTTCTTC,CASSRDTLSYNEQFF
12,NA,NA,TRBJ2-2,TRBV6-4,TGTGCCAGCAGTGCCACGGTCGGGGAGCTGTTTTTT,CASSATVGELFF